This section outlines one TCR beta chain sequence together with its context. Given a much more abundant clone one base away, this may be a read error. MiXCR, run by TCRdb on the PCR reads, gives a single entry per CDR3 protein. The sample gives around 460,000 distinct CDR3 sequences, 20% to 25% of which show up once; 0.84% is in the top ten. This record belongs to a study of molecular identifiers for immune sequencing clone quantification. This CDR3 is 13 amino acids long. Germline V CDR1 and CDR2: SEHNR, FQNEAQ (reference sequence). Sequencing used naive CD8+ T cells from blood, with Jurkat cell RNA spiked in. Subset specified: FACS-sorted CD8+CD4-CCR7+CD45RA+ naive T cells. V and J are TRBV7-9 and TRBJ2-5, with D unresolved. The source is a human donor in good health. Some libraries in this study had Jurkat cell RNA spiked in. CDR3 sequence: CAGSSSYQETQYF. In nucleotides, the CDR3 is TGTGCCGGCAGCTCAAGCTACCAAGAGACCCAGTACTTC.